This T cell receptor beta chain was captured by sequencing in a study of T cell repertoires in aging, cancer and after chemotherapy. TCR beta rearrangements were amplified from peripheral blood genomic DNA. Germline CDR1 is KGHDR and CDR2 is SFDVKD. This CDR3 comprises 16 residues. V lost 4 bases and J lost 4; bases outside the gene matches: 8. Overall study results and limits: Age-matched healthy donors had significantly more diverse, less clonal blood TCR repertoires than untreated cancer patients.

TRB rearrangements spanning V, D and J were amplified using mixed TRB-A/B primers. In TCRdb, the multiplex PCR reads were re-called with MiXCR into one record per CDR3 protein. Altogether under 6,500 distinct CDR3 sequences are present, 25% to 35% being singletons, with the ten largest covering almost 8%. Turning to this clonotype: Its specificity is unknown.

The chain couples TRBV24-1 to TRBJ2-1, with 8 positions matching TRBD1. This clonotype originated in a human donor with a blood cancer. The sample taken for sequencing was blood. CDR3 loop: CATSDHGQGYYNEQFF. Here the CDR3 DNA reads TGTGCCACCAGTGACCACGGACAGGGCTATTACAATGAGCAGTTCTTC.